The source of this T cell receptor (beta chain) is a study of T cells in Graves' hyperthyroidism and ophthalmopathy. V was clipped by 6 bases and J by 4 bases, with 15 bases between them. The CDR3 has 13 residues. The V gene's germline CDR1 is DFQATT and CDR2 SNEGSKA (reference sequence). This clonotype was found many times. RNA transcripts served as the template for amplifying TCR beta CDR3 regions. With the HTBI primer set, the TCR CDR3 went through a first round of RT-PCR. From the multiplex PCR reads, TCRdb called clonotypes with MiXCR, one entry per CDR3 protein. The table records 250,000 to 300,000 distinct CDR3 sequences, about 15% of them present only once.

The sample taken for sequencing was blood. V gene TRBV20-1 combines with J gene TRBJ1-2; D gene uncertain. The sequence was collected from a woman aged 40 to 50 with Graves' hyperthyroidism that later progressed to Graves' ophthalmopathy. The CDR3 loop reads CSARPLSLYGYTF. The CDR3 DNA sequence: TGCAGTGCCCGTCCCTTGTCCCTCTATGGCTACACCTTC.